This entry is about one TCR beta chain. Germline-derived CDR1 and CDR2 are MNHEY and SMNVEV (reference sequence). V was clipped by 0 bases and J by 7 bases, with 12 bases between them. This CDR3 has 15 residues. This sample is drawn from a study of control samples from healthy donors and cancer patients. Measured with immunoSEQ multiplex PCR; TCRdb has only the in-frame clones, and not every one. The sample lists tens of thousands of clones, about 88% occurring once. What was sequenced was blood. The chain has TRBV27 and TRBJ2-2; maybe TRBD1 (6 bases). The sequence was collected from a woman aged 50 to 60 in good health. This CDR3 reads CASSLSRDTNGELFF. CDR3 bases: TGTGCCAGCAGTTTATCAAGGGACACTAACGGGGAGCTGTTTTTT.